These T cell receptor beta chains were read from a single sample in a study of T-cell memory formation after mild COVID-19. MiXCR, run by TCRdb on the 5' RACE reads, gives a single entry per CDR3 protein. The sample lists roughly 340,000 distinct CDR3 sequences, less than 20% seen once, with about a fifth in the top ten. Sequenced material: PBMCs or a T cell subset sorted from them (not recorded which). The receptors were sampled from a man aged 18 to 29 who had mild COVID-19 (a few samples of this study predate the infection). Cell type and time point are not known. The CDR3 runs from the conserved cysteine through the conserved F or W. A D gene is named only where the DNA matches it firmly. Clone size appears in some rows only: once, few, many, or a class for an expanded clone.

J gene: TRBJ2-3; D gene: NA; CDR3 length: 16; V gene: TRBV23-1; clone size: NA; CDR3 DNA: TGCGCCAGCAGTCCTTGGGCAGGAGAGGGTACAGATACGCAGTATTTT; CDR3 protein: CASSPWAGEGTDTQYF
J gene: TRBJ2-3; D gene: TRBD2; CDR3 length: 16; V gene: TRBV9; clone size: few; CDR3 DNA: TGTGCCAGCAGCGAGCTAGCGGGGGGGGAATCAGATACGCAGTATTTT; CDR3 protein: CASSELAGGESDTQYF
J gene: TRBJ2-7; D gene: NA; CDR3 length: 16; V gene: TRBV6-5; clone size: few; CDR3 DNA: TGTGCCAGCATCTCCCTGGGGGCAGGTAGGATGTACGAGCAGTACTTC; CDR3 protein: CASISLGAGRMYEQYF
J gene: TRBJ2-5; D gene: TRBD1; CDR3 length: 16; V gene: TRBV11-2; clone size: NA; CDR3 DNA: TGTGCCAGCAGCTTAGGTCCCAGGGGGCTTGGAGAGACCCAGTACTTC; CDR3 protein: CASSLGPRGLGETQYF
J gene: TRBJ2-3; D gene: TRBD2; CDR3 length: 14; V gene: TRBV12-3/TRBV12-4; clone size: few; CDR3 DNA: TGTGCCAGCAGTCCCCGGGGGGGTTCGGATACGCAGTATTTT; CDR3 protein: CASSPRGGSDTQYF
J gene: TRBJ2-6; D gene: NA; CDR3 length: 17; V gene: TRBV9; clone size: few; CDR3 DNA: TGTGCCAGCAGCGTAGGAGCATCGGGGGCTGGGGCCAACGTCCTGACTTTC; CDR3 protein: CASSVGASGAGANVLTF
J gene: TRBJ1-2; D gene: NA; CDR3 length: 15; V gene: TRBV4-2; clone size: NA; CDR3 DNA: TGTGCCAGCAGTCTTCACGGGGGGGCAGGCTATGGCTACACCTTC; CDR3 protein: CASSLHGGAGYGYTF
J gene: TRBJ2-3; D gene: NA; CDR3 length: 13; V gene: TRBV5-4; clone size: few; CDR3 DNA: TGTGCCAGCTCGGGCGGGGCCACAGATACGCAGTATTTT; CDR3 protein: CASSGGATDTQYF
J gene: TRBJ2-2; D gene: NA; CDR3 length: 16; V gene: TRBV11-2; clone size: NA; CDR3 DNA: TGTGCCAGCAGCTTGGCAGGGTGGGCGAGGACCGGGGAGCTGTTTTTT; CDR3 protein: CASSLAGWARTGELFF
J gene: TRBJ2-7; D gene: TRBD1; CDR3 length: 15; V gene: TRBV7-9; clone size: few; CDR3 DNA: TGTGCCAGCAGCTTAGCCGCCCAGGGGGCCTACGAGCAGTACTTC; CDR3 protein: CASSLAAQGAYEQYF
J gene: TRBJ1-1; D gene: TRBD1; CDR3 length: 12; V gene: TRBV11-2; clone size: NA; CDR3 DNA: TGTGCCAGCAGCCGTGACAGGGCCGAAGCTTTCTTT; CDR3 protein: CASSRDRAEAFF
J gene: TRBJ2-1; D gene: TRBD2; CDR3 length: 15; V gene: TRBV4-1; clone size: NA; CDR3 DNA: TGCGCCAGCAGCCAAGGCGGGGGGGCCCGGAGGGAGCAGTTCTTC; CDR3 protein: CASSQGGGARREQFF
J gene: TRBJ2-7; D gene: TRBD1; CDR3 length: 14; V gene: TRBV3-1; clone size: NA; CDR3 DNA: TGTGCCAGCAGCCCGTCCCGGGACAGGTTGGAGCAGTACTTC; CDR3 protein: CASSPSRDRLEQYF
J gene: TRBJ1-5; D gene: NA; CDR3 length: 15; V gene: TRBV2; clone size: NA; CDR3 DNA: TGTGCCAGCAGTATCCTGACAGGCCTAGGTCAGCCCCAGCATTTT; CDR3 protein: CASSILTGLGQPQHF
J gene: TRBJ1-4; D gene: TRBD1; CDR3 length: 16; V gene: TRBV4-2; clone size: NA; CDR3 DNA: TGTGCCAGCAGCCAATCCCCCGGGACAGGGGGTGAAAAACTGTTTTTT; CDR3 protein: CASSQSPGTGGEKLFF
J gene: TRBJ2-3; D gene: TRBD2; CDR3 length: 16; V gene: TRBV7-9; clone size: NA; CDR3 DNA: TGTGCCAGCAGCTTAGGCTTCGGGGGGGACGCAGATACGCAGTATTTT; CDR3 protein: CASSLGFGGDADTQYF
J gene: TRBJ2-7; D gene: TRBD1; CDR3 length: 14; V gene: TRBV7-9; clone size: NA; CDR3 DNA: TGTGCCAGCAGTAGGGACAGGGGGATTTACGAGCAGTACTTC; CDR3 protein: CASSRDRGIYEQYF
J gene: TRBJ2-7; D gene: NA; CDR3 length: 13; V gene: TRBV20-1; clone size: few; CDR3 DNA: TGCAGTGCTTCCCCCATTTTCTCCTACGAGCAGTACTTC; CDR3 protein: CSASPIFSYEQYF
J gene: TRBJ1-5; D gene: NA; CDR3 length: 14; V gene: TRBV27; clone size: NA; CDR3 DNA: TGTGCCAGCCGACTTGGGGGTTACAATCAGCCCCAGCATTTT; CDR3 protein: CASRLGGYNQPQHF
J gene: TRBJ2-3; D gene: NA; CDR3 length: 14; V gene: TRBV5-1; clone size: many; CDR3 DNA: TGCGCCAGCAGCGTCGGACAGTCCACAGATACGCAGTATTTT; CDR3 protein: CASSVGQSTDTQYF
J gene: TRBJ2-3; D gene: TRBD1; CDR3 length: 16; V gene: TRBV5-1; clone size: NA; CDR3 DNA: TGCGCCAGCAGCTTGGATCCAGGGGGCTTAACAGATACGCAGTATTTT; CDR3 protein: CASSLDPGGLTDTQYF
J gene: TRBJ1-5; D gene: NA; CDR3 length: 14; V gene: TRBV12-3/TRBV12-4; clone size: NA; CDR3 DNA: TGTGCCAGCAGCAAACTCCGCGACGTTCAGCCCCAGCATTTT; CDR3 protein: CASSKLRDVQPQHF
J gene: TRBJ2-1; D gene: TRBD1; CDR3 length: 15; V gene: TRBV5-1; clone size: NA; CDR3 DNA: TGCGCCAGCAGCTTAGGACAGGGGGACTACAATGAGCAGTTCTTC; CDR3 protein: CASSLGQGDYNEQFF
J gene: TRBJ1-2; D gene: NA; CDR3 length: 15; V gene: TRBV4-1; clone size: few; CDR3 DNA: TGCGCCAGCAGCCAAGAAGGTGGATCAGGCTATGGCTACACCTTC; CDR3 protein: CASSQEGGSGYGYTF
J gene: TRBJ1-6; D gene: TRBD1; CDR3 length: 15; V gene: TRBV6-5; clone size: NA; CDR3 DNA: TGTGCCAGCAGTTACTCCAGGGGGCCTAATTCACCCCTCCACTTT; CDR3 protein: CASSYSRGPNSPLHF
J gene: TRBJ2-3; D gene: NA; CDR3 length: 15; V gene: TRBV9; clone size: NA; CDR3 DNA: TGTGCCAGCAGCCCGAGGGGGAATAGTCCAGATACGCAGTATTTT; CDR3 protein: CASSPRGNSPDTQYF
J gene: TRBJ2-5; D gene: NA; CDR3 length: 14; V gene: TRBV7-2; clone size: NA; CDR3 DNA: TGTGCCAGCAGCGGGAGCGCGTTTGAAGAGACCCAGTACTTC; CDR3 protein: CASSGSAFEETQYF
J gene: TRBJ2-1; D gene: TRBD2; CDR3 length: 16; V gene: TRBV4-1; clone size: NA; CDR3 DNA: TGCGCCAGCAGCCAAGCTAGCGGGGGGGTCTACAATGAGCAGTTCTTC; CDR3 protein: CASSQASGGVYNEQFF
J gene: TRBJ1-1; D gene: NA; CDR3 length: 15; V gene: TRBV5-1; clone size: NA; CDR3 DNA: TGCGCCAGCAGCCCAACGGAGACAGTGAACACTGAAGCTTTCTTT; CDR3 protein: CASSPTETVNTEAFF
J gene: TRBJ2-1; D gene: NA; CDR3 length: 15; V gene: TRBV28; clone size: NA; CDR3 DNA: TGTGCCAGCAGCACCGTTGGGACCTCCTACAATGAGCAGTTCTTC; CDR3 protein: CASSTVGTSYNEQFF
J gene: TRBJ1-2; D gene: TRBD1; CDR3 length: 16; V gene: TRBV7-2; clone size: NA; CDR3 DNA: TGTGCCAGCAGCTTACGTCGACAGGGAAAGAGGAGTGGCTACACCTTC; CDR3 protein: CASSLRRQGKRSGYTF
J gene: TRBJ2-2; D gene: NA; CDR3 length: 18; V gene: TRBV6-5; clone size: few; CDR3 DNA: TGTGCCAGCAGTTACTCGTCAGGGCTAAGAGGCAACACCGGGGAGCTGTTTTTT; CDR3 protein: CASSYSSGLRGNTGELFF
J gene: TRBJ1-2; D gene: NA; CDR3 length: 17; V gene: TRBV28; clone size: NA; CDR3 DNA: TGTGCCAGCAGTTTAACCGCAATTGAGGCCCGCGGTTATGGCTACACCTTC; CDR3 protein: CASSLTAIEARGYGYTF
J gene: TRBJ2-7; D gene: NA; CDR3 length: 13; V gene: TRBV7-9; clone size: few; CDR3 DNA: TGTGCCAGCAGCTCCAGGGGCCTGGACGAGCAGTACTTC; CDR3 protein: CASSSRGLDEQYF
J gene: TRBJ1-2; D gene: NA; CDR3 length: 15; V gene: TRBV5-6; clone size: few; CDR3 DNA: TGTGCCAGCAGCTTGGTCCAGGGAACTCACTATGGCTACACCTTC; CDR3 protein: CASSLVQGTHYGYTF
J gene: TRBJ2-2; D gene: NA; CDR3 length: 14; V gene: TRBV7-6; clone size: NA; CDR3 DNA: TGTGCCAGCAGGGCGGCAGGGTTGAGCGGGGAGCTGTTTTTT; CDR3 protein: CASRAAGLSGELFF
J gene: TRBJ1-1; D gene: NA; CDR3 length: 15; V gene: TRBV7-9; clone size: NA; CDR3 DNA: TGTGCCAGCAGCCGGCCCCTAGGGGGAAACACTGAAGCTTTCTTT; CDR3 protein: CASSRPLGGNTEAFF
J gene: TRBJ1-1; D gene: NA; CDR3 length: 11; V gene: TRBV5-1; clone size: NA; CDR3 DNA: TGCGCCAGCAGATCAGACACTGAAGCTTTCTTT; CDR3 protein: CASRSDTEAFF
J gene: TRBJ2-4; D gene: TRBD2; CDR3 length: 19; V gene: TRBV10-3; clone size: few; CDR3 DNA: TGTGCCATCAGTGAGTCGGGACTTAGCGGGATCCTAGCCAAAAACATTCAGTACTTC; CDR3 protein: CAISESGLSGILAKNIQYF
J gene: TRBJ2-7; D gene: TRBD1; CDR3 length: 15; V gene: TRBV12-3/TRBV12-4; clone size: NA; CDR3 DNA: TGTGCCAGCAGTCCCGGGACAGGGGACACCTACGAGCAGTACTTC; CDR3 protein: CASSPGTGDTYEQYF
J gene: TRBJ1-1; D gene: NA; CDR3 length: 17; V gene: TRBV7-9; clone size: few; CDR3 DNA: TGTGCCAGCAGCTTAGCTTCCGGACACAACTTAAACACTGAAGCTTTCTTT; CDR3 protein: CASSLASGHNLNTEAFF
J gene: TRBJ2-2; D gene: NA; CDR3 length: 15; V gene: TRBV3-1; clone size: few; CDR3 DNA: TGTGCCAGCAGCCAAGAATGGCGCGGACCCGGGGAGCTGTTTTTT; CDR3 protein: CASSQEWRGPGELFF
J gene: TRBJ1-5; D gene: TRBD1; CDR3 length: 17; V gene: TRBV20-1; clone size: few; CDR3 DNA: TGCAGTGCTCGCCAGTACAGGACAGGCGGCGGCAATCAGCCCCAGCATTTT; CDR3 protein: CSARQYRTGGGNQPQHF
J gene: TRBJ2-1; D gene: TRBD2; CDR3 length: 16; V gene: TRBV3-1; clone size: NA; CDR3 DNA: TGTGCCAGCAGCCAGGGATCTAGCGGGGGGGCCGCCAGAAGGTTCTTC; CDR3 protein: CASSQGSSGGAARRFF
J gene: TRBJ1-6; D gene: NA; CDR3 length: 14; V gene: TRBV5-1; clone size: once; CDR3 DNA: TGCGCCAGCAGCTTGGGCGACGGTGACTACGGCCTCCACTTT; CDR3 protein: CASSLGDGDYGLHF
J gene: TRBJ2-4; D gene: TRBD1; CDR3 length: 13; V gene: TRBV3-1; clone size: NA; CDR3 DNA: TGTGCCAGGCCCGGACAGGGCGGAAACATTCAGTACTTC; CDR3 protein: CARPGQGGNIQYF
J gene: TRBJ1-2; D gene: NA; CDR3 length: 16; V gene: TRBV6-5; clone size: NA; CDR3 DNA: TGTGCCAGCAGTTATCAAAGGAACCCCCTCAACTATGGCTACACCTTC; CDR3 protein: CASSYQRNPLNYGYTF
J gene: TRBJ2-7; D gene: NA; CDR3 length: 15; V gene: TRBV4-1; clone size: NA; CDR3 DNA: TGCGCCAGCAGCCAAACCCAAGATATATCCTACGAGCAGTACTTC; CDR3 protein: CASSQTQDISYEQYF